A selection of T cell receptor beta chains follows, all from one sample in a study of OX40 agonist ivuxolimab in advanced cancers. Profiling relied on immunoSEQ multiplex PCR, and the TCRdb table lists in-frame clones only, not all of them. The table shows tens of thousands of clones, with around four fifths occurring only once. Sequencing used CD4+ or CD8+ T cells sorted from blood, obtained in a trial of the OX40 agonist ivuxolimab. The receptors were sampled from an adult with an advanced solid tumor such as melanoma, head and neck, liver or kidney cancer. The CDR3 runs from the conserved cysteine through the conserved F or W. D genes are given only for firm matches. A row's size may be missing; if present it is once, few, many or a size class.

cdr3_aa,cdr3_nt,cdr3_length,d_call,v_call,j_call,clone_size
CASSLARDTGELFF,TGTGCCAGCAGCTTGGCGCGGGACACCGGGGAGCTGTTTTTT,14,-,TRBV5-4,TRBJ2-2,-
CAAAGQGGNQPQHF,TGTGCCGCAGCGGGACAGGGTGGCAATCAGCCCCAGCATTTT,14,TRBD1,TRBV10-3,TRBJ1-5,-
CASSLPRGEDTGELFF,TGTGCCAGCAGTTTGCCCAGGGGGGAGGACACCGGGGAGCTGTTTTTT,16,-,TRBV28,TRBJ2-2,once
CASSPRGLYNEQFF,TGTGCCAGTAGCCCCCGGGGGCTGTACAATGAGCAGTTCTTC,14,-,TRBV19,TRBJ2-1,few
CASSQTGAIDQPQHF,TGTGCCAGCAGTCAGACAGGGGCTATTGATCAGCCCCAGCATTTT,15,TRBD1,TRBV27,TRBJ1-5,once
CASSSVSRDTQYF,TGTGCCAGCAGCTCGGTAAGCCGAGATACGCAGTATTTT,13,-,TRBV5-4,TRBJ2-3,-
CASSELGVSYNEQFF,TGTGCCAGCAGTGAATTGGGGGTATCCTACAATGAGCAGTTCTTC,15,-,TRBV2,TRBJ2-1,-
CAISSDRGRETQYF,TGTGCCATCAGCAGCGACAGGGGGAGGGAGACCCAGTACTTC,14,TRBD1,TRBV10-3,TRBJ2-5,-
CAAGYDRSDEQYF,TGTGCCGCTGGTTACGACAGGTCGGACGAGCAGTACTTC,13,-,TRBV6-6,TRBJ2-7,-
CASSEVRRTSTDTQYF,TGTGCCAGCAGTGAAGTCAGAAGGACTAGCACAGATACGCAGTATTTT,16,-,TRBV2,TRBJ2-3,few
CASSPPSGGLTDTQYF,TGTGCCAGCAGCCCCCCTAGCGGGGGGCTCACAGATACGCAGTATTTT,16,TRBD2,TRBV13,TRBJ2-3,once
CASSSHAGGGDEKLFF,TGTGCCAGCAGCTCCCACGCAGGGGGAGGGGATGAAAAACTGTTTTTT,16,TRBD1,TRBV7-9,TRBJ1-4,-
CAISGSLTGVGSGYTF,TGTGCCATCAGTGGGTCTCTGACAGGGGTCGGAAGTGGCTACACCTTC,16,TRBD1,TRBV10-3,TRBJ1-2,-
CASSIQEPVEKLFF,TGTGCCAGTAGTATACAGGAGCCAGTTGAAAAACTGTTTTTT,14,-,TRBV19,TRBJ1-4,-
CASSLTENQPQHF,TGCGCCAGCAGCTTGACAGAGAATCAGCCCCAGCATTTT,13,-,TRBV5-1,TRBJ1-5,-
CASSADKNYGYTF,TGTGCCAGCTCGGCAGATAAAAACTATGGCTACACCTTC,13,-,TRBV6-6,TRBJ1-2,-
CASSDLAFGRSGNQPQHF,TGTGCCAGTAGTGATTTGGCTTTCGGACGTTCCGGCAATCAGCCCCAGCATTTT,18,-,TRBV19,TRBJ1-5,once
CASSFSAPNTGELFF,TGCGCCAGCAGCTTCTCGGCCCCGAACACCGGGGAGCTGTTTTTT,15,-,TRBV5-1,TRBJ2-2,-
CASSQRTGTTDTQYF,TGCGCCAGCAGCCAAAGGACAGGGACCACAGATACGCAGTATTTT,15,TRBD1,TRBV5-1,TRBJ2-3,-
CASSSGGGNTEAFF,TGTGCCAGCAGCTCCGGGGGGGGTAACACTGAAGCTTTCTTT,14,-,TRBV7-9,TRBJ1-1,-
CASSQRYGNTIYF,TGCGCCAGCAGCCAACGTTATGGAAACACCATATATTTT,13,-,TRBV5-1,TRBJ1-3,once
CAWSRTTARRNTEAFF,TGTGCCTGGAGTCGGACGACTGCTAGGCGGAACACTGAAGCTTTCTTT,16,-,TRBV30,TRBJ1-1,few
CASSYGGPLGEKLFF,TGTGCCAGCAGTTACGGGGGCCCATTGGGAGAAAAACTGTTTTTT,15,-,TRBV6-5,TRBJ1-4,-
CASSPRSGGGASYNEQFF,TGTGCCAGCAGCCCCCGCTCAGGTGGCGGGGCATCCTACAATGAGCAGTTCTTC,18,-,TRBV7-2,TRBJ2-1,-
CASSLTQGAGNTIYF,TGCGCCAGCAGCTTAACTCAGGGGGCAGGAAACACCATATATTTT,15,TRBD1,TRBV5-1,TRBJ1-3,-
CASSYAGETGELFF,TGCGCCAGCAGCTACGCAGGGGAAACCGGGGAGCTGTTTTTT,14,-,TRBV5-1,TRBJ2-2,-
CASSQVGGKQFF,TGTGCCAGCAGCCAAGTAGGCGGGAAGCAGTTCTTC,12,-,TRBV14,TRBJ2-1,-
CASRTGRIEKLFF,TGTGCCAGCAGGACAGGGAGGATTGAAAAACTGTTTTTT,13,TRBD1,TRBV27,TRBJ1-4,-
CASSPRDEQFF,TGTGCCAGCAGCCCGCGGGATGAGCAGTTCTTC,11,-,TRBV11-1,TRBJ2-1,-
CASSVPDRPYSGYTF,TGTGCCAGCAGCGTGCCGGACAGGCCTTACAGCGGCTACACCTTC,15,TRBD1,TRBV9,TRBJ1-2,-
CASNRGVNEKLFF,TGTGCCAGCAACAGGGGGGTTAATGAAAAACTGTTTTTT,13,TRBD1,TRBV5-6,TRBJ1-4,-
CASSVGEGGGAGNQPQHF,TGTGCCAGCAGCGTAGGGGAGGGAGGGGGCGCGGGCAATCAGCCCCAGCATTTT,18,TRBD1,TRBV9,TRBJ1-5,-
CASSFRESEQFF,TGTGCCAGCAGCTTCAGAGAGAGTGAGCAGTTCTTC,12,-,TRBV5-4,TRBJ2-1,-
CASSPRLPSTDTQYF,TGTGCCAGCAGCCCCAGGTTACCTAGCACAGATACGCAGTATTTT,15,-,TRBV9,TRBJ2-3,-
CASSERQVSDTQYF,TGTGCCAGCAGCGAACGACAAGTTTCAGATACGCAGTATTTT,14,-,TRBV7-9,TRBJ2-3,-
CASSIDKAGEQFF,TGTGCCAGTAGTATAGATAAAGCGGGAGAGCAGTTCTTC,13,TRBD2,TRBV19,TRBJ2-1,-
CASSQSNRQGYGYTF,TGTGCCAGCAGCCAATCCAACCGACAGGGCTATGGCTACACCTTC,15,TRBD1,TRBV2,TRBJ1-2,-
CASRLDRAYEQYF,TGTGCCAGCAGATTAGACAGGGCCTACGAGCAGTACTTC,13,TRBD1,TRBV7-8,TRBJ2-7,-
CASMNSGANVLTF,TGTGCCAGCATGAACTCTGGGGCCAACGTCCTGACTTTC,13,-,TRBV28,TRBJ2-6,-
CASSEQETQYF,TGTGCCAGCAGCGAGCAAGAGACCCAGTACTTC,11,-,TRBV5-8,TRBJ2-5,-
CASSFPGLALTDTQYF,TGTGCCAGCAGCTTCCCGGGACTAGCCTTGACAGATACGCAGTATTTT,16,TRBD2,TRBV5-4,TRBJ2-3,-
CASSIRGRYEKLFF,TGTGCCAGTAGTATCAGGGGCCGGTATGAAAAACTGTTTTTT,14,-,TRBV19,TRBJ1-4,-
CASSGHLNQPQHF,TGTGCCAGCAGCGGACACTTAAATCAGCCCCAGCATTTT,13,-,TRBV7-2,TRBJ1-5,-
CSAGIDAQGRPEAFF,TGCAGCGCGGGAATTGACGCACAGGGGAGGCCTGAAGCTTTCTTT,15,TRBD1,TRBV29-1,TRBJ1-1,-